This T cell receptor (beta chain) was captured in a study of blood T cells in healthy people across ages. General study findings and limits: Age brought a roughly linear fall in TCR beta diversity measured per million T cells. Unsorted PBMCs blocked a conclusive comparison of naive and antigen-experienced cells.

A second PCR, run for 7 to 11 cycles, used a sample-barcoded 5' primer plus a J-beta primer mix. Each cDNA molecule carried a tag from a template-switch adaptor that contained 12 random nucleotides. MiXCR was run by TCRdb on the 5' RACE reads, yielding one entry per CDR3 protein. The profile shows about 680,000 distinct CDR3 sequences, over 45% of them singletons. This CDR3 is built from 11 residues. V lost 8 bases and J 5 bases, leaving 7 bases between the germline ends. Germline V gives CDR1 MDHEN, CDR2 SYDVKM. In terms of origin and age, donors were healthy Caucasian individuals from Russia aged about 6 to 90. Remarks on this clonotype: As yet, its antigen is unknown. Possible read error: a much larger clone is one base away.

Specimen: blood. This sequence originates from a woman in her fifties or sixties in good health. This chain joins TRBV28 and TRBJ2-1; D gene unclear. CDR3 region: CASGDNNEQFF. The CDR3 region has the DNA TGTGCCAGCGGAGATAACAATGAGCAGTTCTTC.